This T cell receptor (beta chain) was identified during a study of blood T cell repertoires in COVID-19. The V end was cut by 2 bases, the J end by 4 bases, with 9 bases between. Germline CDR1 MNHNS, CDR2 SASEGT. CDR3 length equals 14 residues. How the authors handled the data: Using reference gene primer amplification, nucleated cell counts were estimated. This table comes from immunoSEQ multiplex PCR, and its TCRdb copy is limited to in-frame clones, with some not included. V, J and clone size are those of that table, while D and trimming were read from the DNA. There are nearly 110,000 clones in the sample; about 91% occur only once, and around 6.5% lies in the top ten.

The V and J genes are TRBV6-1 and TRBJ2-1; D unclear. This TCR came from a man aged 50 to 60 with active or convalescent COVID-19. The sequenced sample was peripheral blood. CDR3 nucleotides: TGTGCCAGCAGTGAACCTACAGAGTACAATGAGCAGTTCTTC. Translating it yields CASSEPTEYNEQFF.